This T cell receptor beta chain stems from a study of blood T cell repertoires in COVID-19. Study-level information: Acute-phase and convalescent COVID-19 samples originated in the United States, Italy and Spain. In each case, the material was cDNA or gDNA derived from T cells, B-cell-depleted T cells, or PBMCs.

The CDR3 is 15 residues long. V lost 6 bases, J lost 0 bases, and 12 bases lay in between. Germline V gene sequence: CDR1 MNHEY, CDR2 SMNVEV (reference sequence). Original handling: Amplification from reference gene primers served as the basis for estimated nucleated cell counts. Profiled with immunoSEQ multiplex PCR; TCRdb holds only in-frame clones, not every one. D and trimming come from the DNA, and the V and J calls and clone size come from that table. Here the sample spans approximately 190,000 clones, about 86% being singletons. The sequence came from a man aged 25 to 40 with active or convalescent COVID-19. The sample comprised peripheral blood. The V and J genes are TRBV27 and TRBJ1-3; the D is unclear. The CDR3 is CASSSQLVSGNTIYF. The CDR3, as DNA: TGTGCCAGCAGCTCGCAACTGGTCTCTGGAAACACCATATATTTT.